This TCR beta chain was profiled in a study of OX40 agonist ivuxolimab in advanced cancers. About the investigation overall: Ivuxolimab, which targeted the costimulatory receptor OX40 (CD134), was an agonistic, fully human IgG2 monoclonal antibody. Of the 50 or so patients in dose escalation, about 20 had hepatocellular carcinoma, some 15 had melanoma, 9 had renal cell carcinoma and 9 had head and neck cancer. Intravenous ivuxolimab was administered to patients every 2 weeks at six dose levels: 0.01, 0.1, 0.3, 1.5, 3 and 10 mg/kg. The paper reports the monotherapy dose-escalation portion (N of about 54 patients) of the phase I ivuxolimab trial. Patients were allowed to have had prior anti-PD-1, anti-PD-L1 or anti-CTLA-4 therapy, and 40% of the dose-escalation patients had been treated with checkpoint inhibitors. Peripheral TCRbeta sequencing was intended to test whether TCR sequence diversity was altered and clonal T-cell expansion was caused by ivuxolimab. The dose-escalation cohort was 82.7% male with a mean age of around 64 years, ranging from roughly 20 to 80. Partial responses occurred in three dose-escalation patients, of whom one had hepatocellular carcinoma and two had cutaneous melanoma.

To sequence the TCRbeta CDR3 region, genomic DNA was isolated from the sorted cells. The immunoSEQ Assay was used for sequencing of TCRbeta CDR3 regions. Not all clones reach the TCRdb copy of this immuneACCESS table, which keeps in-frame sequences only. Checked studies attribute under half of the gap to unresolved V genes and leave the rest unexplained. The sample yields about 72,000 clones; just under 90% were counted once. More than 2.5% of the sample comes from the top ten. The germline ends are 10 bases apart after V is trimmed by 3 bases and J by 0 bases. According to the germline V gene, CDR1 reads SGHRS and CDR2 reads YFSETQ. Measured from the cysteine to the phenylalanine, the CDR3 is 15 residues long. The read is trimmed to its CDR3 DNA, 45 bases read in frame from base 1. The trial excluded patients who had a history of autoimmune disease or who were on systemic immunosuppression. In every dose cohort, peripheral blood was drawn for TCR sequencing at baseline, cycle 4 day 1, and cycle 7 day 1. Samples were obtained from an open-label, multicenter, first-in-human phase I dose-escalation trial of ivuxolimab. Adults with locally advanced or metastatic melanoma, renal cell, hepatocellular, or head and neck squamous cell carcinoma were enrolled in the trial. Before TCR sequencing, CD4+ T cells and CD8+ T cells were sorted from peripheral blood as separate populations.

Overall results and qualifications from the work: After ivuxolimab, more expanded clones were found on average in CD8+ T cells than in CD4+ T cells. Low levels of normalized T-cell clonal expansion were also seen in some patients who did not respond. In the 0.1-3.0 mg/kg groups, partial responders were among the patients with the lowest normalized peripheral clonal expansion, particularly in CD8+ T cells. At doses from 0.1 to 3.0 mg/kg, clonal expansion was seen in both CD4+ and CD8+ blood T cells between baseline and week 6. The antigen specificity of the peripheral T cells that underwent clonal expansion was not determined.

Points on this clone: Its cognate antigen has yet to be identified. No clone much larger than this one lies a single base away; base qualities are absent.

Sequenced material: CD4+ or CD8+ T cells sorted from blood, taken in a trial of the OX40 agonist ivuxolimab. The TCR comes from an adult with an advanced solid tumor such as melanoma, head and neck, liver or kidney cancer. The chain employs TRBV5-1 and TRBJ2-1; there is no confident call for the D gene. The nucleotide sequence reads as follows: TGCGCCAGCAGCTGGTCCTTTGACTCCTACAATGAGCAGTTCTTC. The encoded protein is CASSWSFDSYNEQFF.